The TCR beta chain described here comes from a study of regulatory T cells in long-lasting Graves disease. Building the TCR beta libraries relied on iRepertoire HTBI primers, and CDR3 regions underwent Arm-PCR. TCRdb independently ran MiXCR on the multiplex PCR reads; one entry per CDR3 protein. The sample gives under 500,000 distinct CDR3 sequences, under 25% of which show up once; 7% to 10% is in the top ten. Sample time point: persistent/refractory GD, antithyroid drugs over 5 years with positive TRAb. PBMCs were the source of the RNA used for TCR sequencing. The CDR3 covers 14 residues. Looked up from germline, CDR1 is DFQATT and CDR2 is SNEGSKA (reference sequence). Trimming shortened V by 0 bases and J by 1 base, and 9 bases separated the two germline ends. This clonotype came up many times.

The sequencing here drew on peripheral blood mononuclear cells (PBMCs), taken when the disease was refractory, from a patient treated with antithyroid drugs. The chain combines TRBV20-1 with TRBJ1-2, with D unclear. The source of this sequence is a female donor with Graves disease. CDR3: CSARDREFNYGYTF. Written as DNA, the CDR3 is TGCAGTGCTAGAGATCGGGAGTTTAACTATGGCTACACCTTC.